These 2 T cell receptor beta chains originate from one sample sequenced in a study of OX40 agonist ivuxolimab in advanced cancers. The protocol used for the library was the immunoSEQ multiplex PCR assay. TCRdb retrieved this table from immuneACCESS and kept in-frame rearrangements only. Not all clones are present; in checked studies, unresolved V genes account for under half, and no reason is known for the remainder. For this sample the table gives just under 85,000 clones, of which roughly 84% were detected only once. Under 3.5% of the sample rests with the top ten. The sequences come from CD4+ or CD8+ T cells sorted from blood, collected in a trial of the OX40 agonist ivuxolimab. These receptors came from an adult with an advanced solid tumor such as melanoma, head and neck, liver or kidney cancer.

V and J are TRBV11-3 and TRBJ2-5; maybe TRBD2 (5 bases). The CDR3 consists of 15 residues. Germline V gives CDR1 SGHNT, CDR2 YENEEA. V was pared by 5 bases and J by 0 bases, with 13 bases between. For the CDR3, the DNA is TGTGCCAGCAGCCCCCGTGGGAGCGACCAAGAGACCCAGTACTTC. This codes for CASSPRGSDQETQYF.

The chain joins TRBV9 to TRBJ2-6; D may be TRBD1 or TRBD2 (6 bases each). Germline V gene lookup returns CDR1 SGDLS and CDR2 YYNGEE. The CDR3 loop spans 18 amino acids. With 2 bases removed from V and 0 bases from J, the gap between germline ends came to 15 bases. The CDR3 is CASSVGAEGSSGANVLTF. DNA for the CDR3: TGTGCCAGCAGCGTGGGGGCGGAGGGGAGCTCTGGGGCCAACGTCCTGACTTTC. Supplemented by reference TRBV9 and TRBJ2-6, the full variable domain reads DSGVTQTPKHLITATGQRVTLRCSPRSGDLSVYWYQQSLDQGLQFLIQYYNGEERAKGNILERFSAQQFPDLHSELNLSSLELGDSALYFCASSVGAEGSSGANVLTFGAGSRLTVL.